Shown below are 23 T cell receptor beta chains from a single sample sequenced in a study of blood T cell repertoires in COVID-19 (dated by TCRdb to 2020 to 2022). Libraries were built with the immunoSEQ multiplex PCR assay. Drawn from immuneACCESS, this table holds only the in-frame rearrangements with V and J called that TCRdb kept. Clones are partly lost; checked studies trace under half to an unresolved V gene and leave the rest unexplained. The table for this sample lists 250,000 or so clones; 80% to 90% of them were counted only once. The ten largest make up about 3% of the sample. Sequencing was carried out using peripheral blood. The receptors shown here come from a woman aged 25-40 years with active or convalescent COVID-19.

The genes are TRBV7-9 and TRBJ2-3; D remains unclear. This CDR3 spans 14 amino acids. Germline V gene lookup returns CDR1 SEHNR and CDR2 FQNEAQ (reference sequence). V gave up 1 base and J gave up 2 bases, with 7 bases separating them. CDR3 sequence (DNA): TGTGCCAGCAGCTTAGAACAGATCACAGATACGCAGTATTTT. It specifies CASSLEQITDTQYF.

This clone came up a few times. The chain uses TRBV20-1 and TRBJ2-1; TRBD2 might be the D (6 bases). V was clipped by 5 bases and J by 6 bases, with 8 bases between them. Germline V lookup: CDR1 DFQATT, CDR2 SNEGSKA (reference sequence). The CDR3 is made up of 11 amino acids. CDR3 protein: CSAEGGNEQFF. CDR3 coding DNA: TGCAGTGCTGAGGGAGGCAATGAGCAGTTCTTC.

The chain couples TRBV3-1 (or the pseudogene TRBV3-2) to TRBJ1-5; 7 bases match TRBD1. The germline gives CDR1 LGHDT, CDR2 YNNKEL (reference sequence). The CDR3 loop spans 19 amino acids. The junction had 16 bases not matched to a gene; V was cut back by 0 bases and J by 5 bases. For the CDR3, the DNA is TGTGCCAGCAGCCAAGATCTTGGACAGGTTATTTTTGTGGATCAGCCCCAGCATTTT. This codes for CASSQDLGQVIFVDQPQHF.

This chain joins TRBV5-4 and TRBJ2-5; TRBD1 aligns across 9 bases. CDR1 SGHNT and CDR2 YYREEE come from the germline V gene (reference sequence). There are 14 residues in the CDR3. Trimming cost V 7 bases and J 4 bases; bases outside gene matches: 8. CDR3 residues: CASLADRGGETQYF. DNA of the CDR3: TGTGCCAGCTTGGCGGACAGGGGCGGAGAGACCCAGTACTTC.

This chain uses TRBV2 with TRBJ2-7; the match to TRBD2 covers 7 bases. The germline gives CDR1 SNHLY, CDR2 FYNNEI. The CDR3 runs 12 residues. Trimming removed 10 bases from V and 4 bases from J; junction bases left unmatched: 7. The CDR3 reads CATVRGEYEQYF. CDR3 DNA sequence: TGTGCCACCGTCCGGGGGGAGTACGAGCAGTACTTC. Supplemented by reference TRBV2 and TRBJ2-7, the full variable domain reads EPEVTQTPSHQVTQMGQEVILRCVPISNHLYFYWYRQILGQKVEFLVSFYNNEISEKSEIFDDQFSVERPDGSNFTLKIRSTKLEDSAMYFCATVRGEYEQYFGPGTRLTVT.

The chain joins TRBV5-4 to TRBJ2-4; a weak D match, TRBD1 (5 bases). The CDR3 is 16 amino acids. Looked up from germline, CDR1 is SGHNT and CDR2 is YYREEE (reference sequence). V lost 4 bases and J lost 8, with 22 bases in between. CDR3 region: CASSPAAGHLSDIQYF. CDR3 sequence (DNA): TGTGCCAGCAGCCCGGCGGCAGGGCACCTATCGGACATTCAGTACTTC.

This clone came up once. The rearrangement links TRBV19 to TRBJ1-1, with 8 bases identical to TRBD1. The trim removed 5 bases at V and 1 base at J, leaving 12 bases unmatched. The CDR3 is 17 amino acids. CDR1 is LNHDA and CDR2 is SQIVND in the germline V gene (reference sequence). CDR3 protein: CASSGGDRREENTEAFF. The CDR3 DNA reads TGTGCCAGTAGTGGGGGGGACAGGAGGGAGGAGAACACTGAAGCTTTCTTT.

The CDR3 DNA reads TGTGCCAGCAGCCTGGGACTAGGTGTGGAGACCCAGTACTTC. Translated, it gives CASSLGLGVETQYF. The V call is TRBV7-2, the J call TRBJ2-5; 8 nucleotides match TRBD2. Germline V gene data show CDR1 as SGHTA and CDR2 as FQGNSA. The J segment lost 5 bases and the V segment lost 5 bases, leaving 7 bases of the junction unmatched. The CDR3 covers 14 residues. The variable domain in full, with the rest retrieved from reference TRBV7-2 and TRBJ2-5, is GAGVSQSPSNKVTEKGKDVELRCDPISGHTALYWYRQSLGQGLEFLIYFQGNSAPDKSGLPSDRFSAERTGGSVSTLTIQRTQQEDSAVYLCASSLGLGVETQYFGPGTRLLVL.

V is TRBV19 and J is TRBJ1-1; D unresolved. This CDR3 contains 14 residues. Germline loops: CDR1 LNHDA, CDR2 SQIVND (reference sequence). With 5 bases removed from V and 0 bases from J, the gap between germline ends came to 10 bases. The CDR3, as DNA: TGTGCCAGTAGTGTCGGACTGATGAACACTGAAGCTTTCTTT. It yields the protein CASSVGLMNTEAFF. The full variable domain, completed using reference TRBV19 and TRBJ1-1, is DGGITQSPKYLFRKEGQNVTLSCEQNLNHDAMYWYRQDPGQGLRLIYYSQIVNDFQKGDIAEGYSVSREKKESFPLTVTSAQKNPTAFYLCASSVGLMNTEAFFGQGTRLTVV.

The chain has TRBV4-3 and TRBJ2-1, with 7 bases lining up with TRBD2. CDR3 length equals 14 residues. Trimming at V came to 3 bases and at J to 9 bases, leaving 8 bases not matched to a gene. CDR1 is LGHNA, CDR2 YSLEER, per germline. The CDR3 DNA follows: TGCGCCAGCAGCCATCTTAGGGGCGGGGGTGAGCAGTTCTTC. This codes for CASSHLRGGGEQFF.

As concerns this clone: Other nucleotide sequences from this sample produce the same CDR3. This chain connects TRBV7-2 to TRBJ2-7; D is unresolved. V was clipped by 4 bases and J by 3 bases, with 4 bases between them. The CDR3 is made up of 11 amino acids. CDR1 SGHTA and CDR2 FQGNSA come from the germline V gene. The CDR3 region is CASSSFYEQYF. In DNA form, the CDR3 reads TGTGCCAGCAGCTCGTTCTACGAGCAGTACTTC.

The J gene is TRBJ1-3, the V gene TRBV6-1; D is perhaps TRBD1 (6 bases). The V end was cut by 4 bases, the J end by 4 bases, with 11 bases between. This CDR3 has 14 amino acids. Germline loops: CDR1 MNHNS, CDR2 SASEGT. CDR3 sequence (DNA): TGTGCCAGCAGTGGAGCAGGGGCAGGAAACACCATATATTTT. This sequence encodes CASSGAGAGNTIYF.

This clone was counted once. CDR3 nucleotide sequence: TGTGCCAGCGGCCCCCATGGGGCCAACGTCCTGACTTTC. The encoded protein is CASGPHGANVLTF. The rearrangement links TRBV7-2 to TRBJ2-6; D is unclear. The CDR3 has 13 amino acids. Trimming stripped 8 bases from V and 3 bases from J, with 8 bases between. CDR1 is SGHTA, CDR2 FQGNSA, per germline.

The DNA of the CDR3 is TGTGCCAGCAGGGGACAGGGGGTTTCGTTTTTTCAGCCCCAGCATTTT. This codes for CASRGQGVSFFQPQHF. The chain carries TRBV2 and TRBJ1-5; 11 bases are a match to TRBD1. Germline trimming cut 6 bases from V and 6 bases from J; bases unmatched to any gene: 10. CDR1 is SNHLY, CDR2 FYNNEI, per germline. The length of the CDR3 is 16 residues.

This chain links TRBV2 with TRBJ1-6, with a weak D call TRBD1 (6 bases). Germline loops: CDR1 SNHLY, CDR2 FYNNEI. V was clipped by 6 bases and J by 0 bases, with 12 bases between them. The CDR3 length is 16 residues. Here the CDR3 DNA reads TGTGCCAGCAGCGACGACAGGAGCTCCTATAATTCACCCCTCCACTTT. It yields the protein CASSDDRSSYNSPLHF.

The V gene is TRBV6-6, the J gene TRBJ1-2; D is possibly TRBD1 (5 bases). Germline V gene sequence: CDR1 MNHNY, CDR2 SVGAGI (reference sequence). V lost 2 bases, J lost 2 bases, and 12 bases lay in between. The CDR3 totals 15 residues. The CDR3 protein is CASSYAETGNYGYTF. The CDR3 bases are TGTGCCAGCAGTTACGCAGAAACAGGAAACTATGGCTACACCTTC.

This chain connects TRBV6-5 to TRBJ1-6, with 10 bases matching TRBD1. The CDR3 runs to 15 residues. The trim removed 2 bases at V and 13 bases at J, leaving 8 bases unmatched. Germline V gene lookup returns CDR1 MNHEY and CDR2 SVGAGI. The CDR3: CASSYLTGTGDPLHF. The CDR3 DNA sequence: TGTGCCAGCAGTTACCTAACCGGGACAGGGGATCCCCTCCACTTT.

This sequence joins TRBV27 and TRBJ1-1; D uncertain. The CDR3 has 12 residues. V was pared by 8 bases and J by 6 bases, with 13 bases between. Germline V lookup: CDR1 MNHEY, CDR2 SMNVEV (reference sequence). This chain's CDR3 is CASPTNGSEAFF. The CDR3 bases are TGTGCCAGCCCAACCAACGGGTCTGAAGCTTTCTTT.

The chain has TRBV27 and TRBJ1-1; D is perhaps TRBD1 (5 bases). CDR3 length equals 16 residues. V gave up 0 bases and J gave up 5 bases, with 16 bases separating them. Germline CDR1 MNHEY, CDR2 SMNVEV (reference sequence). CDR3 in amino acids: CASSLSIGLRGTEAFF. The CDR3, as DNA: TGTGCCAGCAGTTTATCGATCGGGCTAAGGGGAACTGAAGCTTTCTTT.

This chain links TRBV5-4 with TRBJ2-5, with D perhaps TRBD1 (6 bases). The CDR3 is 14 residues long. The germline V gene has CDR1 SGHNT and CDR2 YYREEE (reference sequence). V lost 3 bases to trimming and J lost 1 base, with 10 bases between them. The CDR3 DNA reads as TGTGCCAGCAGCTCCCGGACAGTCCAAGAGACCCAGTACTTC. Translating it yields CASSSRTVQETQYF. Combining the CDR3 with reference TRBV5-4 and TRBJ2-5 gives the whole variable domain ETGVTQSPTHLIKTRGQQVTLRCSSQSGHNTVSWYQQALGQGPQFIFQYYREEENGRGNFPPRFSGLQFPNYSSELNVNALELDDSALYLCASSSRTVQETQYFGPGTRLLVL.

The CDR3 bases are TGCGCCAGCAGCTTGGCCCTTGCGGTGCAAGAGACCCAGTACTTC. Its translation: CASSLALAVQETQYF. The J gene is TRBJ2-5, the V gene TRBV5-1; D remains ambiguous. V lost 0 bases and J lost 2, with 11 bases in between. There are 15 residues in the CDR3. Germline V gene lookup returns CDR1 SGHRS and CDR2 YFSETQ.

This rearrangement joins TRBV18 to TRBJ2-3; perhaps TRBD2 as D (5 bases). V was clipped by 1 base and J by 0 bases, with 8 bases between them. CDR1 is KGHSH and CDR2 is LQKENI in the germline V gene. The CDR3 spans 15 residues. The CDR3 bases are TGTGCCAGCTCACCACTTGAGGGTAGCACAGATACGCAGTATTTT. Its protein is CASSPLEGSTDTQYF.

The chain couples TRBV7-9 to TRBJ1-3; D is perhaps TRBD1 (5 bases). The V and J ends lost 5 bases and 0 bases respectively, with 11 bases between them. In germline, CDR1 is SEHNR, CDR2 FQNEAQ (reference sequence). This CDR3 spans 15 amino acids. CDR3 sequence (DNA): TGTGCCAGCAGCCTGGACATGATCTCTGGAAACACCATATATTTT. As protein: CASSLDMISGNTIYF.